This T cell receptor beta chain comes out of a study of blood T cell repertoires in COVID-19. Study summary: Donors in the United States, Italy and Spain gave samples during acute or convalescent COVID-19. T cells, B-cell-depleted T cells, or PBMCs provided the cDNA or gDNA that served as material.

The CDR3 is made up of 14 amino acids. In the original workflow: The authors estimated nucleated cell counts from reference gene primer amplification. Sequencing was performed with immunoSEQ multiplex PCR; in TCRdb, only in-frame clones are kept and a portion is missing. V and J calls and clone size are those listed in that table; D and trimming were worked out from the DNA. The sample has around 270,000 clones, 65% to 90% seen once. This TCR derives from a man aged 25-45 years with active or convalescent COVID-19. Sequencing used peripheral blood. The J gene is TRBJ1-1, the V gene TRBV21-1. TRBV21-1 is a pseudogene locus. CDR3 bases: TGTGCCAGCAGCAGGTTACAGGCGGGGACTGAAGCTTTCTTT. Translation: CASSRLQAGTEAFF.